This entry lists 27 T cell receptor beta chains sequenced from one sample in a study of breast tumors, draining lymph nodes, adjacent tissues. A single record per CDR3 protein comes from TCRdb applying MiXCR to the multiplex PCR reads. The data show about 21,000 distinct CDR3 sequences, approximately 49% seen once. The sample taken for sequencing was breast tumor tissue. The source of these receptors is a female donor with breast cancer. Some clones in this sample may be carry-over from other donors' samples.

In this sample, this clonotype is medium-sized. The chain carries TRBV6-2 or TRBV6-3 and TRBJ2-2; weak D call: TRBD1 (6 bases). This CDR3 is 13 amino acids long. Trimming cost V 6 bases and J 5 bases, with 10 bases left between them. Germline V gene data show CDR1 as MNHEY and CDR2 as SVGEGT. CDR3 coding DNA: TGTGCCAGCAGGGACAGAGAAACCGGGGAGCTGTTTTTT. This codes for CASRDRETGELFF.

This clonotype has a count of ten or more. The CDR3 here is CASSGMGYEQYF. In nucleotides, the CDR3 is TGTGCCAGCAGTGGGATGGGGTACGAGCAGTACTTC. This chain links TRBV2 with TRBJ2-7; unclear D gene. The CDR3 sequence is 12 residues long. Germline V lookup: CDR1 SNHLY, CDR2 FYNNEI. The V gene lost 4 bases and the J gene lost 4 bases, with 8 bases spanning the gap.

V usage is TRBV5-1 and J usage is TRBJ1-3; TRBD1 is a possible D gene (6 bases). The CDR3 has 17 amino acids. Trimming removed 3 bases from V and 1 base from J, with 17 bases in between. CDR1 is SGHRS and CDR2 is YFSETQ in the germline V gene. The CDR3 nucleotides read TGCGCCAGCAGCTGGGACAAAACTTACGAGTCTGGAAACACCATATATTTT. Amino acids: CASSWDKTYESGNTIYF.

This clonotype was recorded at least ten times. The J gene is TRBJ1-5, the V gene TRBV6-1; possibly TRBD1 for D (5 bases). Trimming cost V 7 bases and J 7 bases, with 14 bases left between them. CDR3 length equals 13 residues. Germline-derived CDR1 and CDR2 are MNHNS and SASEGT. The DNA of the CDR3 is TGTGCCAGCACAGGTAGGGGTGGCCAGCCCCAGCATTTT. Translated, it gives CASTGRGGQPQHF.

The chain uses TRBV7-9 and TRBJ2-2; D uncertain. V gave up 2 bases and J gave up 1 base, with 5 bases separating them. From germline, CDR1 is SEHNR and CDR2 FQNEAQ (reference sequence). This CDR3 is 14 amino acids long. In nucleotides, the CDR3 is TGTGCCAGCAGCTTATCCGGGAACACCGGGGAGCTGTTTTTT. Translation gives CASSLSGNTGELFF.

The gene calls are TRBV7-2 and TRBJ2-5; D uncertain. Trimming took 3 bases from V and 7 from J, leaving 12 bases between them. CDR1 SGHTA and CDR2 FQGNSA come from the germline V gene. CDR3 length: 13 amino acids. CDR3 DNA sequence: TGTGCCAGCAGCTTCACCCGAGAAGGGACCCAGTACTTC. It encodes CASSFTREGTQYF.

The chain has TRBV7-2 and TRBJ1-5; 9 positions match TRBD1. V gave up 4 bases and J gave up 6 bases; unmatched junction bases: 13. Germline CDR1 SGHTA, CDR2 FQGNSA. This CDR3 is 17 amino acids long. The CDR3: CASSSRMGQGGVQPQHF. The CDR3 DNA follows: TGTGCCAGCAGCTCGAGAATGGGACAGGGCGGAGTTCAGCCCCAGCATTTT.

This rearrangement joins TRBV20-1 to TRBJ2-7, with a tentative D call TRBD1 (6 bases). Per germline, CDR1 DFQATT and CDR2 SNEGSKA (reference sequence). CDR3 length equals 14 residues. V was shortened by 0 bases and J by 4 bases, with 13 bases between the two germline ends. The chain's CDR3 is CSARDRGLLYEQYF. CDR3 bases: TGCAGTGCTAGAGACAGGGGTCTCCTTTACGAGCAGTACTTC.

Note on this clonotype: One end of the junction varies from germline; a read error may be responsible. The chain links TRBV5-6 to TRBJ1-3; D unclear. The CDR3 spans 13 residues. CDR1 and CDR2 from the germline V gene are SGHDT and YYEEEE. CDR3 DNA: TGTGCCATCAGCGGGATAGCTGGAAACACCATATATTTT. Its translation is CAISGIAGNTIYF. Looking up the rest from reference TRBV5-6 and TRBJ1-3 gives the full variable domain: DAGVTQSPTHLIKTRGQQVTLRCSPKSGHDTVSWYQQALGQGPQFIFQYYEEEERQRGNFPDRFSGHQFPNYSSELNVNALLLGDSALYLCAISGIAGNTIYFGEGSWLTVV.

This chain joins TRBV20-1 and TRBJ2-3, with TRBD2 identical over 13 bases. Germline lookup yields CDR1 DFQATT and CDR2 SNEGSKA (reference sequence). The length of the CDR3 is 17 residues. The CDR3 region is CSLLGSTSGRATDTQYF. CDR3 bases: TGCAGCCTCTTAGGAAGTACTAGCGGGAGGGCCACAGATACGCAGTATTTT.

At least ten counts were recorded for this clonotype. A much larger clone is a single base away; this may be a read error. V usage is TRBV6-2 or TRBV6-3 and J usage is TRBJ2-3; D gene uncertain. V dropped 5 bases and J dropped 3 bases, with 9 bases sitting between them. The CDR3 is 13 amino acids. Per germline, CDR1 MNHEY and CDR2 SVGEGT. CDR3 DNA sequence: TGTGCCAGCAGTCACGGTGGTACAGATACGCAGTATTTT. Residues: CASSHGGTDTQYF.

This clonotype was observed a handful of times. V usage is TRBV29-1 and J usage is TRBJ1-3; D gene unclear. Trimming cost V 5 bases and J 0 bases, with 11 bases left between them. The CDR3 totals 14 residues. Germline assignment: CDR1 SQVTM and CDR2 ANQGSEA. The CDR3 nucleotides read TGCAGCGTTTTATCCAGCAACTCTGGAAACACCATATATTTT. Translation gives CSVLSSNSGNTIYF.

The count of this clonotype is one. The V gene is TRBV18, the J gene TRBJ2-4; TRBD2 agrees at 14 bases. The V gene end was trimmed by 0 bases and the J gene end by 2 bases; junction bases not matched to a gene: 6. The germline V gene encodes CDR1 KGHSH and CDR2 LQKENI. The CDR3 has 19 amino acids. CDR3 nucleotides: TGTGCCAGCTCACCACCCGGACTAGCGGGAGGTTCATCCAAAAACATTCAGTACTTC. Its protein product is CASSPPGLAGGSSKNIQYF.

The chain joins TRBV10-1 to TRBJ2-1, with 14 nucleotides matching TRBD2. CDR1 and CDR2 (germline): WNHNN, SYGVQD (reference sequence). The CDR3 totals 17 residues. With 4 bases clipped from V and 7 bases from J, the junction kept 9 bases outside the gene matches. Here the CDR3 DNA reads TGCGCCAGCAGTGGGACTAGCGGGAGGCGACTGTATAATGAGCAGTTCTTC. Its translation: CASSGTSGRRLYNEQFF.

The chain recombines TRBV6-5 with TRBJ1-2, with 8 bases identical to TRBD1. J gave up 4 bases and V 5 bases, and 15 bases lay outside the gene matches. Germline V gives CDR1 MNHEY, CDR2 SVGAGI. CDR3 length equals 17 residues. The CDR3 here is CASSDLWTGTVGYGYTF. CDR3 nucleotides: TGTGCCAGCAGTGACCTCTGGACAGGGACTGTGGGCTATGGCTACACCTTC.

The rearrangement uses TRBV6-1 and TRBJ1-3; unclear D gene. This CDR3 spans 13 amino acids. Trimming left V 6 bases short and J 6 bases short, with 12 bases between. Germline V lookup: CDR1 MNHNS, CDR2 SASEGT. The CDR3 spells CASRDTALNTIYF. DNA of the CDR3: TGTGCCAGCAGGGATACGGCATTAAACACCATATATTTT.

The rearrangement uses TRBV2 and TRBJ1-2; D unresolved. Germline CDR1 and CDR2: SNHLY and FYNNEI. The V and J ends lost 3 bases and 2 bases respectively, with 10 bases between them. The CDR3 covers 14 residues. CDR3 nucleotides: TGTGCCAGCAGTGACGGAAGACTCAACTATGGCTACACCTTC. Its protein product is CASSDGRLNYGYTF.

This clonotype was seen at least ten times. A much bigger clone sits one base away, suggesting this may be a read error. This rearrangement joins TRBV7-2 to TRBJ1-2, with D uncertain. Germline V gives CDR1 SGHTA, CDR2 FQGNSA. The CDR3 sequence is 15 residues long. The CDR3 DNA reads as TGTGCCAGCAGCTTAGGGGTAGCAACCTTCTATGGCTACCCCTTC. Encoded protein: CASSLGVATFYGYPF.

V and J are TRBV25-1 and TRBJ2-5; TRBD2 might be the D (7 bases). The CDR3 length is 13 residues. The germline V and J ends were trimmed by 6 bases and 3 bases, with 11 bases remaining between them. Per germline, CDR1 MGHDK and CDR2 SYGVNS. The CDR3 sequence is CASRRGGEETQYF. As DNA, the CDR3 is TGTGCCAGCAGGAGAGGGGGGGAAGAGACCCAGTACTTC.

This sequence joins TRBV19 and TRBJ2-1; 7 bases line up with TRBD2. Germline-derived CDR1 and CDR2 are LNHDA and SQIVND (reference sequence). The junction had 8 bases not matched to a gene; V was cut back by 5 bases and J by 10 bases. The CDR3 contains 13 residues. In DNA form, the CDR3 reads TGTGCCAGTAGTGGAGGAGGGAGGGACGAGCAGTTCTTC. It is translated as CASSGGGRDEQFF. The complete variable domain, with remaining parts taken from reference TRBV19 and TRBJ2-1, reads DGGITQSPKYLFRKEGQNVTLSCEQNLNHDAMYWYRQDPGQGLRLIYYSQIVNDFQKGDIAEGYSVSREKKESFPLTVTSAQKNPTAFYLCASSGGGRDEQFFGPGTRLTVL.

CDR3 amino acids: CASSLGDRVNEQYF. CDR3 coding DNA: TGTGCCAGCAGCTTAGGCGACAGGGTGAACGAGCAGTACTTC. The chain joins TRBV11-3 to TRBJ2-7, with TRBD1 matching over 7 bases. Germline CDR1 is SGHNT and CDR2 is YENEEA. This CDR3 is built from 14 residues. V gave up 1 base and J gave up 5 bases; unmatched junction bases: 5.

The rearrangement uses TRBV20-1 and TRBJ2-7; 15 positions match TRBD2. Unmatched junction bases numbered 9, after V lost 6 bases and J lost 3 bases. The CDR3 totals 16 residues. Germline assignment: CDR1 DFQATT and CDR2 SNEGSKA (reference sequence). This CDR3 is CSAEGLAGGPLYEQYF. DNA of the CDR3: TGCAGTGCGGAAGGACTAGCGGGAGGGCCCCTCTACGAGCAGTACTTC.

Turning to this clonotype: Just one base apart from a much larger clone, this may be a read error. The rearrangement uses TRBV5-8 and TRBJ2-2; 7 bases map to TRBD1. CDR3 length: 14 residues. V shed 4 bases, J shed 6 bases, and the junction held 6 bases outside the gene matches. Per the germline V gene, CDR1 is SGHTS and CDR2 is YDEGEE. The CDR3 DNA reads as TGTGCCAGCAGCCTAGGACAGGCTCCCGGGGAGCTGTTTTTT. Translating gives CASSLGQAPGELFF.

At least ten counts were recorded for this clonotype. A single base separates this from a much larger clone, so it may be a read error. The CDR3: CSESGTSADTQYF. CDR3 nucleotides: TGCAGCGAAAGCGGGACTAGCGCAGATACGCAGTATTTT. V and J are TRBV29-1 and TRBJ2-3, with 10 nucleotides matching TRBD2. Losses at the gene ends were 7 bases for V and 4 bases for J; bases not matched to a gene: 5. Germline CDR1 is SQVTM and CDR2 is ANQGSEA. This CDR3 contains 13 residues.

Of note for this clonotype: Its ends do not fully match the called genes, so a read error is possible. The V gene is TRBV28, the J gene TRBJ2-2, with 16 bases that match TRBD2. Per the germline V gene, CDR1 is MDHEN and CDR2 is SYDVKM. The CDR3 extends over 19 amino acids. The CDR3 is CTSSAPGLAGGPSTGGLFF. The CDR3 nucleotides are TGTACCAGCAGTGCCCCGGGACTAGCGGGAGGGCCTAGCACCGGGGGGCTGTTTTTT.

Relative to its sample, this clonotype is medium-sized. The rearrangement links TRBV30 to TRBJ1-6; no firm D call. CDR3 size: 11 residues. CDR1 GTSNPN and CDR2 SVGIG come from the germline V gene (reference sequence). With 5 bases removed from V and 10 bases from J, the gap between germline ends came to 9 bases. Here the CDR3 reads CAWRRRSPLHF. In nucleotides, the CDR3 is TGTGCCTGGCGGAGACGGTCACCCCTCCACTTT.

Many counts were recorded for this clonotype. V and J are TRBV30 and TRBJ1-6; no reliable D call. V was trimmed by 3 bases and J by 9 bases, leaving 12 bases between them. The V gene's germline CDR1 is GTSNPN and CDR2 SVGIG (reference sequence). The CDR3 is 13 residues long. Written as DNA, the CDR3 is TGTGCCTGGAGGGACTATAATGGTTCACCCCTCCACTTT. It codes for CAWRDYNGSPLHF.